This T cell receptor beta chain was documented in a study of blood T cell repertoires in COVID-19. Whole-study context: The samples span acute and convalescent COVID-19 from the United States, Italy and Spain. Nucleic acid was either cDNA or gDNA, and it came from T cells, B-cell-depleted T cells, or PBMCs.

V gave up 0 bases and J gave up 8 bases; unmatched junction bases: 10. CDR3 length: 15 residues. Germline values: CDR1 SGHRS, CDR2 YFSETQ. Methods used by the authors: Using reference gene primer amplification, nucleated cell counts were estimated. Produced via immunoSEQ multiplex PCR; TCRdb's table is partial and in-frame only. V, J and clone size reflect that table, while D and trimming were determined from the DNA. The table shows 59,000 or so clones, with 79% occurring only once. The V gene is TRBV5-1, the J gene TRBJ1-2, with 7 bases lining up with TRBD1. The sequencing input was peripheral blood. The receptor comes from a man between 60 and 70 years old with acute or convalescent COVID-19. In DNA form, the CDR3 reads TGCGCCAGCAGCTTGGCCGACAGGGAGGCTCCGGGCTACACCTTC. This encodes CASSLADREAPGYTF.